One sample yielded the 25 T cell receptor beta chains listed below, sequenced in a study of T-cell reconstitution after alpha-beta-depleted transplantation in children. The TCRbeta library incorporated unique molecular identifiers. A single record per CDR3 protein comes from TCRdb applying MiXCR to the PCR reads. Of under 850,000 distinct CDR3 sequences in the sample, roughly 14% are singletons; the top ten hold around 0.79%. Sample: PBMCs, taken before TCRalphabeta/CD19-depleted stem cell transplant. The receptors were sampled from a girl aged 2 to 9 with congenital amegakaryocytic thrombocytopenia, due to receive a stem cell transplant.

Comments on this clonotype: A much larger clone differs by one base, so this may be a read error. This rearrangement joins TRBV20-1 to TRBJ2-1; a possible D gene is TRBD1 (5 bases). The length of the CDR3 is 14 residues. The germline gives CDR1 DFQATT, CDR2 SNEGSKA (reference sequence). V was clipped by 2 bases and J by 8 bases, with 16 bases between them. In DNA, the CDR3 is TGCAGTGCTAGACCCGGACACCTCTGGGATGAGCAGTTCTTC. Its translation: CSARPGHLWDEQFF.

The chain uses TRBV20-1 and TRBJ2-2; D gene ambiguous. This CDR3 contains 14 residues. CDR1 DFQATT and CDR2 SNEGSKA come from the germline V gene (reference sequence). V was pared by 1 base and J by 1 base, with 7 bases between. CDR3 nucleotide sequence: TGCAGTGCTAGAGCAAACAGGAACACCGGGGAGCTGTTTTTT. It encodes CSARANRNTGELFF.

This clonotype was counted many times. Here the CDR3 DNA reads TGCAGTGCTAGTGTCGGGAACACCGGGGAGCTGTTTTTT. The encoded protein is CSASVGNTGELFF. This chain links TRBV20-1 with TRBJ2-2; D not certain. The CDR3 sequence is 13 residues long. Trimming left V 3 bases short and J 1 base short, with 6 bases between. CDR1 is DFQATT, CDR2 SNEGSKA, per germline (reference sequence).

This clonotype was detected many times. Germline and junction disagree at one end, which may indicate a read error. The chain recombines TRBV5-1 with TRBJ2-3; D call uncertain. This CDR3 has 14 residues. Germline values: CDR1 SGHRS, CDR2 YFSETQ. The CDR3: CASSLGGPTDTQYF. The CDR3 region has the DNA TGTGCCAGCAGCCTGGGTGGGCCCACAGATACGCAGTATTTT.

To note about this clonotype: A much larger clonotype is one base distant, so this may be a read error. This chain connects TRBV5-1 to TRBJ2-1; TRBD2 matches 7 bases. Germline lookup yields CDR1 SGHRS and CDR2 YFSETQ. The CDR3 consists of 18 residues. CDR3 residues: CASSPGASGKSSYKEQFF. For the CDR3, the DNA is TGCGCCAGCAGCCCCGGGGCTAGCGGCAAGAGCTCCTACAAGGAGCAGTTCTTC.

This chain links TRBV28 with TRBJ2-3; 14 nucleotides match TRBD2. Germline V gene data show CDR1 as MDHEN and CDR2 as SYDVKM. The V and J ends lost 6 bases and 2 bases, in that order; junction bases with no gene match: 10. This CDR3 region has 18 residues. The CDR3 sequence: CASRGTSGSSDDTDTQYF. The CDR3 nucleotides read TGTGCCAGCAGGGGGACTAGCGGGAGTTCCGATGACACAGATACGCAGTATTTT.

This chain joins TRBV20-1 and TRBJ2-7; 8 bases map to TRBD1. The V gene end was trimmed by 3 bases and the J gene end by 7 bases; junction bases not matched to a gene: 14. The CDR3 covers 15 residues. Per the germline V gene, CDR1 is DFQATT and CDR2 is SNEGSKA (reference sequence). CDR3 sequence reads: CSASPQDRVFREQYF. The DNA of the CDR3 is TGCAGTGCTAGCCCCCAGGACAGGGTTTTTCGGGAGCAGTACTTC.

Turning to this clonotype: The junction shows a germline mismatch at one end, possibly a read error. The J gene is TRBJ1-2, the V gene TRBV6-4, with 7 nucleotides matching TRBD1. The germline V gene encodes CDR1 MRHNA and CDR2 SNTAGT. The CDR3 is 14 residues long. CDR3 DNA sequence: TGTGCCAGCAGTGACACGACAGGGCGGGGTGGCGACTCCTTC. Protein product: CASSDTTGRGGDSF.

This clonotype has a count of ten or more. V is TRBV7-7 and J is TRBJ2-1, with D possibly being TRBD1 (6 bases). The V gene's germline CDR1 is SSHAT and CDR2 FNYEAQ (reference sequence). The CDR3 is made up of 15 amino acids. V lost 5 bases, J lost 0 bases, and 11 bases lay in between. The CDR3 DNA is TGTGCCAGCAGCCGAGGGGACACCTCCTACAATGAGCAGTTCTTC. As protein: CASSRGDTSYNEQFF.

This clonotype has at least ten counts. The chain has TRBV5-5 and TRBJ2-1; tentatively, D is TRBD2 (6 bases). Germline V gene lookup returns CDR1 SGHKS and CDR2 YYEKEE (reference sequence). V shed 0 bases and J shed 4 bases, with 11 bases lying between them. This CDR3 has 15 residues. The CDR3: CASSLAEEGYNEQFF. The CDR3 nucleotides are TGTGCCAGCAGCTTGGCGGAGGAGGGATACAATGAGCAGTTCTTC.

This clonotype was counted at least ten times. The V and J genes are TRBV20-1 and TRBJ2-7; 11 positions agree with TRBD2. CDR1 DFQATT and CDR2 SNEGSKA come from the germline V gene (reference sequence). CDR3 length: 15 amino acids. V lost 6 bases and J lost 6; bases outside the gene matches: 13. The CDR3 loop reads CSALRVAGGHSEQYF. Written as DNA, the CDR3 is TGCAGTGCCCTCCGGGTAGCGGGAGGGCACTCCGAGCAGTACTTC.

The sample holds a few counts of this clonotype. The chain joins TRBV12-3 or TRBV12-4 to TRBJ2-3; 7 nucleotides align to TRBD2. With 3 bases clipped from V and 0 bases from J, the junction kept 18 bases outside the gene matches. This CDR3 is built from 20 residues. CDR3 amino acids: CASSFDRTRREPSSTDTQYF. DNA of the CDR3: TGTGCCAGCAGTTTCGACCGGACTCGGCGGGAGCCTTCTAGCACAGATACGCAGTATTTT.

This clonotype was found many times. The V gene is TRBV5-1, the J gene TRBJ2-2, with no clear D. V lost 3 bases, J lost 0 bases, and 12 bases lay in between. Germline lookup yields CDR1 SGHRS and CDR2 YFSETQ. The CDR3 extends over 16 amino acids. The CDR3 nucleotides are TGCGCCAGCAGCTGGTACTTAATCGCGAACACCGGGGAGCTGTTTTTT. It specifies CASSWYLIANTGELFF.

This clonotype was found a few times. The chain is built from TRBV2 and TRBJ2-2; D gene unclear. The ends were cut back, 7 bases at V and 3 bases at J, with 12 bases in the middle. Germline CDR1 and CDR2: SNHLY and FYNNEI. The CDR3 spans 14 residues. Here the CDR3 DNA reads TGTGCCAGCAAAAGGAGATGGGACACCGGGGAGCTGTTTTTT. This encodes CASKRRWDTGELFF.

This clonotype was counted at least ten times. The chain links TRBV20-1 to TRBJ2-2; D gene ambiguous. Germline CDR1 and CDR2: DFQATT and SNEGSKA (reference sequence). The CDR3 runs to 15 residues. Trimming shortened V by 0 bases and J by 6 bases, and 14 bases separated the two germline ends. CDR3 protein: CSARDPLGPAGELFF. The CDR3 DNA reads as TGCAGTGCTAGAGATCCTTTGGGTCCAGCCGGGGAGCTGTTTTTT.

This clonotype occurred many times. The chain has TRBV27 and TRBJ2-5; 13 bases map to TRBD2. The CDR3 consists of 14 residues. J gave up 5 bases and V 5 bases, and 2 bases lay outside the gene matches. From germline, CDR1 is MNHEY and CDR2 SMNVEV (reference sequence). CDR3 loop: CASSGLAGDETQYF. CDR3 bases: TGTGCCAGCAGTGGACTAGCGGGAGATGAGACCCAGTACTTC.

DNA of the CDR3: TGTGCCAGCAGCCAAAGGGTGAGGGGGAAAGAGACCCAGTACTTC. Translating it yields CASSQRVRGKETQYF. The rearrangement uses TRBV3-1 and TRBJ2-5; TRBD1 might be the D (6 bases). The CDR3 sequence is 15 residues long. The germline V and J ends were trimmed by 2 bases and 3 bases, with 13 bases remaining between them. From germline, CDR1 is LGHDT and CDR2 YNNKEL (reference sequence).

This clonotype has a count of ten or more. The CDR3 sequence: CASSPRDLSYEQYF. The CDR3, as DNA: TGTGCCAGCAGCCCCCGGGACTTGTCCTACGAGCAGTACTTC. This chain uses TRBV6-1 with TRBJ2-7, with D possibly matching TRBD2 (6 bases). The length of the CDR3 is 14 residues. V lost 6 bases and J lost 1, with 13 bases in between. Germline-derived CDR1 and CDR2 are MNHNS and SASEGT.

This clonotype was detected many times. The V gene is TRBV29-1, the J gene TRBJ2-3; 8 bases align to TRBD2. In germline, CDR1 is SQVTM, CDR2 ANQGSEA. J gave up 5 bases and V 4 bases, and 8 bases lay outside the gene matches. The CDR3 runs 14 residues. CDR3 nucleotides: TGCAGCGTTGTCCCCAGGCGGGAGGTAGATACGCAGTATTTT. It encodes CSVVPRREVDTQYF.

This clonotype was seen more than once but under ten times. The chain has TRBV20-1 and TRBJ2-1; D might be TRBD2 (6 bases). In germline, CDR1 is DFQATT, CDR2 SNEGSKA (reference sequence). The ends were cut back, 1 base at V and 2 bases at J, with 9 bases in the middle. The CDR3 covers 14 residues. CDR3 coding DNA: TGCAGTGCTAGAGCGGGAGACGCCTACAATGAGCAGTTCTTC. Protein product: CSARAGDAYNEQFF.

This clonotype was counted at least ten times. The CDR3 nucleotides are TGTGCCAGCAGCTTAGTTGTTGGGGGCGTCTTCAAGCAGTACTTC. Translation gives CASSLVVGGVFKQYF. The J gene is TRBJ2-7, the V gene TRBV7-9; possibly TRBD1 for D (6 bases). V gave up 1 base and J gave up 8 bases, with 18 bases separating them. Germline V gene sequence: CDR1 SEHNR, CDR2 FQNEAQ (reference sequence). This CDR3 has 15 residues.

The chain has TRBV3-1 and TRBJ1-2; D is unresolved. Germline CDR1 is LGHDT and CDR2 is YNNKEL (reference sequence). CDR3 length equals 13 residues. V dropped 1 base and J dropped 4 bases, with 7 bases sitting between them. The CDR3 spells CASSQGPGYGYTF. CDR3 DNA sequence: TGTGCCAGCAGCCAAGGGCCGGGCTATGGCTACACCTTC.

This clonotype was seen at least ten times. J is TRBJ2-1 and V is TRBV27, with 9 bases aligning to TRBD1. The CDR3 loop spans 12 amino acids. Germline CDR1 is MNHEY and CDR2 is SMNVEV (reference sequence). The V and J ends lost 8 bases and 9 bases, in that order; junction bases with no gene match: 5. This chain's CDR3 is CASGTGRSEQFF. The CDR3 DNA is TGTGCCAGCGGGACAGGGAGATCTGAGCAGTTCTTC.

J is TRBJ2-5 and V is TRBV5-1, with 7 bases matching TRBD1. The trim removed 4 bases at V and 5 bases at J, leaving 8 bases unmatched. This CDR3 is built from 14 residues. Germline V gene sequence: CDR1 SGHRS, CDR2 YFSETQ. DNA for the CDR3: TGCGCCAGCAGCACTATAGACAGGGCGGAGACCCAGTACTTC. This translates into CASSTIDRAETQYF.

This clonotype was found a few times. The rearrangement links TRBV18 to TRBJ2-2; TRBD2 aligns across 11 bases. Per the germline V gene, CDR1 is KGHSH and CDR2 is LQKENI. J gave up 5 bases and V 0 bases, and 2 bases lay outside the gene matches. The CDR3 is 16 amino acids. CDR3 in DNA: TGTGCCAGCTCACCACCGCTAGCGGGAGGAACCGGGGAGCTGTTTTTT. Translated, it gives CASSPPLAGGTGELFF.